Here is one T cell receptor (beta chain) with its context. The table lists this clonotype with many counts. No antigen is known for it. No base quality information exists; no much larger clone differs at one position. This record comes from a study of molecular identifiers for immune sequencing clone quantification listed by TCRdb under 2018. For context, the study as a whole: For a replicate experiment, RNA from around 20,000 or 99,000 naive CD8 T cells was divided into five aliquots, of which four were sequenced. The study was a methods study using CD8 T cells to benchmark molecular-identifier clustering-based TCR repertoire sequencing (MIDCIRS) and TCR RNA copy counting.

The library relied on PCR. TCRdb names NextSeq 500 as the instrument used. Bulk TCR libraries were generated as previously described, with the TCR primers listed in Table S5 used. The Qiagen AllPrep DNA/RNA kit was used to purify total RNA. Before analysis, reads from multiple sequencing runs of one library were combined. In the source study's methods: Reads were retained only if their TCR constant sequence matched exactly, and those retained reads were trimmed to 150 nt and grouped according to their 12-nt molecular barcodes. Reads inside each barcode group were sub-clustered using a 15% Levenshtein threshold, and a quality-weighted consensus sequence was constructed for each RNA molecule. Non-functional sequences were excluded, and lower-count sequences lying one edit away from another sequence were also excluded. Barcode sub-clusters with fewer than 20% of the maximum read count were removed, based on fitting two negative binomial distributions. Using fastp at Q25 and MiXCR, TCRdb reprocessed the public reads and kept productive beta chains. CDR3 protein duplicates are merged, each entry listing the most common genes and DNA. Clone size and V and J calls follow TCRdb, not the original study. Present in this sample are about 320,000 distinct CDR3 sequences, roughly a quarter of which were seen just once. The top ten constitute roughly 0.7% of the sample.

Libraries of naive CD8 T cells were generated from about 20,000 to 1,000,000 sorted cells, with 10%, 30% or 50% of the purified RNA used. On a BD FACSAria II, naive CD8 T cells were FACS-sorted as CD8+CD4-CCR7+CD45RA+ and collected into RLT Plus buffer. To test detection sensitivity, Jurkat RNA equal to 9 to 10 TCR copies was added to samples of roughly 18,000-1,100,000 naive CD8 T cells. Enrichment of CD8 T cells was done with RosetteSep CD8+ T Cell Enrichment Cocktail plus Ficoll-Paque, and ACK red cell lysis came afterward. Per the germline V gene (reference sequence), SEHNR is the CDR1 and FQNEAQ is the CDR2. V drops 4 bases and J drops 0 bases, leaving 9 bases in between. From the cysteine through the phenylalanine, the CDR3 covers 14 amino acids. Left in the record is the CDR3 DNA by itself, 42 bases read in frame from the first base. Paper-wide results and their limitations: When barcode sub-clustering was omitted, TCR diversity was inflated by chimeric consensus sequences, with chimeras reaching as high as 47%. Clones above 20 RNA copies held over 99% of molecules in CMV-specific effector cells but under 1% in naive cells. Highly expanded clone sizes could be underestimated because identical TCR molecules may share a barcode. Spiked-in Jurkat TCR RNA equivalent to a single cell was reported to be detectable even among some 910,000 naive CD8 T cells. The naive libraries included spiked-in Jurkat TCR RNA (roughly 9 copies' worth), and this RNA is not part of the donor repertoire. Modeling gave 3 to 3.5 recovered TCR RNA copies per cell versus around 10 by digital PCR, implying approximately 30% capture efficiency.

The chain uses TRBV7-9 and TRBJ2-5; the best D guess is TRBD1, with 5 bases matching. Sequencing input: naive CD8+ T cells from blood, with Jurkat cell RNA spiked in. The cell subset or site label for this specimen denotes: FACS-sorted CD8+CD4-CCR7+CD45RA+ naive T cells. The receptor comes from a human donor in good health. Some libraries in this study had Jurkat cell RNA spiked in. This receptor has the CDR3 CASSSTAYQETQYF. The DNA sequence is given as TGTGCCAGCAGCTCGACAGCGTACCAAGAGACCCAGTACTTC. Here the CDR3 is joined to the reference TRBV7-9 and TRBJ2-5 genes, and the full variable domain is: DTGVSQNPRHKITKRGQNVTFRCDPISEHNRLYWYRQTLGQGPEFLTYFQNEAQLEKSRLLSDRFSAERPKGSFSTLEIQRTEQGDSAMYLCASSSTAYQETQYFGPGTRLLVL.